This T cell receptor beta chain emerged from a study of CD8+ T cells in alopecia areata. Notes on the study in general: Sharing of TCRs across patients appeared less clear than in mice, possibly for HLA-related reasons. Clonality was higher in lesional than normal scalp, especially in alopecia totalis/universalis. Normal-skin resident alphabeta T cells also appear among scalp sample sequences.

Regarding this clone: The antigen is not known.

Isolated RNA was reverse transcribed into cDNA used as the sequencing template. Repertoires were generated with immunoSEQ multiplex PCR, while TCRdb's copy carries only in-frame clones and drops some. The sample carries about 200,000 clones, approximately 53% recorded once. From germline, CDR1 is SGHAT and CDR2 FQDESV (reference sequence). There are 14 residues in the CDR3. J gave up 2 bases and V 5 bases, and 5 bases lay outside the gene matches. The clonotype was recovered from a human donor in good health. Input material: CD8+ T cells sorted from blood. The chain links TRBV11-1 to TRBJ1-2; 7 nucleotides align to TRBD1. This CDR3 is CASSAVGQNYGYTF. The CDR3 coding sequence is TGTGCCAGCAGCGCCGTGGGACAGAACTATGGCTACACCTTC.